One and the same sample provided the 10 T cell receptor beta chains below, sequenced in a study of blood T cell repertoires in COVID-19. Profiled with immunoSEQ multiplex PCR; TCRdb holds only in-frame clones, not every one. The data hold 270,000 or so clones, with around 84% observed a single time. Sequencing was performed on PBMCs or T cells enriched from blood (not recorded which). The receptors shown here come from a woman in her forties or fifties who had been exposed to COVID-19.

This chain links TRBV7-9 with TRBJ1-4; D may be TRBD1 (6 bases). V shed 2 bases and J shed 5 bases, with 21 bases lying between them. The germline V gene has CDR1 SEHNR and CDR2 FQNEAQ (reference sequence). The CDR3 spans 18 residues. The CDR3 bases are TGTGCCAGCAGCTTAAATTCGCCACACAGGGCTTTGAATGAAAAACTGTTTTTT. Amino acid sequence: CASSLNSPHRALNEKLFF.

V usage is TRBV2 and J usage is TRBJ1-5, with 8 bases identical to TRBD1. Trimming at V came to 0 bases and at J to 3 bases, leaving 7 bases not matched to a gene. Germline values: CDR1 SNHLY, CDR2 FYNNEI. CDR3 length: 17 amino acids. The CDR3 nucleotides are TGTGCCAGCAGTGAAGCGAGGACAGGGAATTTCAATCAGCCCCAGCATTTT. This sequence encodes CASSEARTGNFNQPQHF.

This clone has just one count. The V gene is TRBV18, the J gene TRBJ1-5; D is undetermined. The CDR3 consists of 14 residues. The V gene lost 1 base and the J gene lost 6 bases, with 10 bases spanning the gap. Per germline, CDR1 KGHSH and CDR2 LQKENI. CDR3 region: CASSPQASGQPQHF. Written as DNA, the CDR3 is TGTGCCAGCTCACCACAGGCCTCGGGTCAGCCCCAGCATTTT.

This clone was counted once. The chain carries TRBV13 and TRBJ2-3; tentatively, D is TRBD2 (5 bases). CDR3 length: 11 amino acids. V was cut by 8 bases and J by 6 bases, with 9 bases left in between. CDR1 and CDR2 from the germline V gene are PRHDT and FYEKMQ (reference sequence). This chain's CDR3 is CASSPGDTQYF. DNA of the CDR3: TGTGCCAGCTCTCCGGGGGATACGCAGTATTTT.

This clone was seen a single time. The chain carries TRBV4-1 and TRBJ1-5; D uncertain. The CDR3 is made up of 13 amino acids. Germline V CDR1 and CDR2: MGHRA, YSYEKL. Trimming took 1 base from V and 7 from J, leaving 8 bases between them. The CDR3 region is CASSQVPGQPQHF. The DNA of the CDR3 is TGCGCCAGCAGCCAAGTTCCGGGACAGCCCCAGCATTTT.

The chain uses TRBV27 and TRBJ2-5; D perhaps matches TRBD1 (5 bases). Trimming took 6 bases from V and 5 from J, leaving 19 bases between them. From germline, CDR1 is MNHEY and CDR2 SMNVEV (reference sequence). The CDR3 runs to 15 residues. In DNA, the CDR3 is TGTGCCAGCAGCCTCAGGTTGGGGCTCGGGGAGACCCAGTACTTC. Its translation is CASSLRLGLGETQYF.

Concerning this clone: The same CDR3 can be traced to other DNA sequences in this sample. The chain combines TRBV5-1 with TRBJ1-2; D may be TRBD1 (5 bases). The germline V gene encodes CDR1 SGHRS and CDR2 YFSETQ. V was clipped by 0 bases and J by 5 bases, with 5 bases between them. The CDR3 extends over 12 amino acids. CDR3 protein: CASSLAGYGYTF. As DNA, the CDR3 is TGCGCCAGCAGCTTGGCAGGGTATGGCTACACCTTC. The full variable domain, completed using reference TRBV5-1 and TRBJ1-2, is KAGVTQTPRYLIKTRGQQVTLSCSPISGHRSVSWYQQTPGQGLQFLFEYFSETQRNKGNFPGRFSGRQFSNSRSEMNVSTLELGDSALYLCASSLAGYGYTFGSGTRLTVV.

This clone was recorded only once. V is TRBV27 and J is TRBJ1-2, with no clear D. The CDR3 is made up of 13 amino acids. Trimming stripped 6 bases from V and 7 bases from J, with 15 bases between. Germline CDR1 reads MNHEY; CDR2 reads SMNVEV (reference sequence). Written as DNA, the CDR3 is TGTGCCAGCAGGTTAAATGTGAACACTGGCTACACCTTC. Protein sequence: CASRLNVNTGYTF.

The chain combines TRBV5-4 with TRBJ2-1; 12 bases line up with TRBD1. The V and J ends lost 4 bases and 6 bases, in that order; junction bases with no gene match: 5. This CDR3 spans 15 amino acids. Germline V gene lookup returns CDR1 SGHNT and CDR2 YYREEE (reference sequence). CDR3 region: CASSRGQGAGNEQFF. CDR3 nucleotides: TGTGCCAGCAGCCGGGGACAGGGGGCGGGCAATGAGCAGTTCTTC.

This clone was recorded once. The chain has TRBV27 and TRBJ2-1, with TRBD2 matching 9 bases. Per germline, CDR1 MNHEY and CDR2 SMNVEV (reference sequence). This CDR3 comprises 15 residues. V trimming: 5 bases; J trimming: 2 bases; junction bases outside the gene matches: 4. The CDR3 DNA follows: TGTGCCAGCAGTACGAGCGGGGGGACCTACAATGAGCAGTTCTTC. Its translation: CASSTSGGTYNEQFF.